This TCR beta chain was sequenced in a study of OX40 agonist ivuxolimab in advanced cancers. Losses at the gene ends were 7 bases for V and 2 bases for J; bases not matched to a gene: 14. CDR3 length: 17 amino acids. Germline V lookup: CDR1 LGHNA, CDR2 YNFKEQ. Generated by immunoSEQ multiplex PCR, the TCRdb table keeps only in-frame clones and is missing some. Seen here are under 100,000 clones, 80% to 90% observed once, and the top ten hold around 5.1%. The clonotype originates from an adult with an advanced solid tumor such as melanoma, head and neck, liver or kidney cancer. This chain links TRBV4-2 with TRBJ1-1; 9 nucleotides match TRBD1. Sequenced material: CD4+ or CD8+ T cells sorted from blood, taken in a trial of the OX40 agonist ivuxolimab. Here the CDR3 DNA reads TGTGCCAGCACTCCGGGACAGGGTGTTGGGTCCAACACTGAAGCTTTCTTT. Its translation: CASTPGQGVGSNTEAFF.